The clone carrying this T cell receptor (beta chain) came up once. What it recognizes is unknown. This sequence may be a read error, since a much larger clone differs from it by one base. For sequencing, patients were chosen who had shown expansion of CD8+CD57+ cells by flow cytometry. There was no therapy given to any patient before the blood sampling took place. The sample belongs to a study of CD8+CD57+ T cells in acquired aplastic anemia. The V end was cut by 0 bases, the J end by 11 bases, with 14 bases between. The CDR3 spans 15 residues. CDR1 is LGHDT, CDR2 YNNKEL, per germline (reference sequence). Study-wide results and caveats: Overlap between patients and controls comprised almost 30 CD8+ CDR3 sequences.

Both TCR beta VDJ combination and CDR3 sequence profiling were carried out. Genomic DNA was the template for this profiling. One entry per CDR3 protein results from TCRdb running MiXCR on the reads. The sample holds 150,000 to 200,000 distinct CDR3 sequences; around half are singletons and the top ten take more than 1%. Material for sequencing was sorted CD4+, CD8+, or CD8+CD57+ T cells (not recorded which) from PBMCs. The chain links TRBV3-1 to TRBJ1-6; D remains ambiguous. The receptor was isolated from a human donor with aplastic anemia. CDR3 region: CASSQDPATNPPLHF. CDR3 nucleotides: TGTGCCAGCAGCCAAGACCCGGCAACCAATCCACCCCTCCACTTT.